Reported below is one TCR beta chain. No antigen is known for it. An end of the junction does not agree with germline; a read error may underlie this. The data derive from a study of post-analysis software for immune sequencing data. Looked up from germline, CDR1 is SGHTA and CDR2 is FQGTGA. The CDR3 length is 17 residues. Overall study findings and caveats: Among several TRBV segments more frequent in patients than controls were TRBV5-6, TRBV5-1 and TRBV20-1.

TCR beta cDNA libraries included unique molecular identifiers. TCRdb called the PCR reads again in MiXCR, with one record for every CDR3 protein. The sample holds 820,000 or so distinct CDR3 sequences; roughly 50% are singletons and the top ten take 4.6%. This chain joins TRBV7-3 and TRBJ2-6; 7 bases are a match to TRBD2. This TCR was recovered from a girl between 10 and 17 years old with multiple sclerosis. The sequencing input was blood. In DNA form, the CDR3 reads TGTGCCAGCAGCTCCCTGGGAGGGCGCGTGGGGGTCAACGTCCTGACTTTC. This translates into CASSSLGGRVGVNVLTF.